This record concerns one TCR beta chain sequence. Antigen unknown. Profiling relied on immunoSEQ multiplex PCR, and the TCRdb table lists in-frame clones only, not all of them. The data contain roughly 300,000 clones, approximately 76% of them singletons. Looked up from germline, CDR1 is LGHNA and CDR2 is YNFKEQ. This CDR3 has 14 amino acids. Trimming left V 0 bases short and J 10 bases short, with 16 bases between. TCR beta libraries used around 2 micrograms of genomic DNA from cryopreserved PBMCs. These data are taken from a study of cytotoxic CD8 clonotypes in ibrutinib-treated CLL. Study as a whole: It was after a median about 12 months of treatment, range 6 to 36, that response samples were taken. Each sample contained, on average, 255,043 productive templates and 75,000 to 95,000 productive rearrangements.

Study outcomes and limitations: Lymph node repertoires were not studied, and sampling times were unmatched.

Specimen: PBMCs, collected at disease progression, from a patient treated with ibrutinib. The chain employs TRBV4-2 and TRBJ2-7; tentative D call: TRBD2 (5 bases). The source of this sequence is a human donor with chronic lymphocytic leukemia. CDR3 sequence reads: CASSQDNKSRGQYF. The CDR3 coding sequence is TGTGCCAGCAGCCAAGATAATAAGTCACGGGGTCAGTACTTC.